This T cell receptor beta chain originates from a study of beta chain features in type 1 diabetes. CDR1 SGHAT and CDR2 FQNNGV come from the germline V gene. Germline trimming cut 5 bases from V and 0 bases from J; bases unmatched to any gene: 11. The CDR3 sequence is 18 residues long. In this sample, this clone turned up a few times. Sequenced material consisted of expressed TCRB transcripts (all of the isolated RNA was reverse transcribed). Libraries were prepared by immunoSEQ multiplex PCR; TCRdb keeps only in-frame clonotypes and omits some of them. The sample consists of approximately 300,000 clones, approximately 11% of them appearing once.

This TCR derives from a woman aged 25 to 39 in good health. Sequencing was carried out using naive CD4+ T cells from blood. This chain uses TRBV11-2 with TRBJ2-1, with 9 positions matching TRBD1. The CDR3 loop is CASSKQGAALLSYNEQFF. Here the CDR3 DNA reads TGTGCCAGCAGCAAACAGGGGGCAGCGCTTCTCTCCTACAATGAGCAGTTCTTC.